Listed below are T cell receptor beta chains from one sample, sequenced in a study of CD8 T cells in Susac syndrome. TCRdb reprocessed the immunoSEQ multiplex PCR reads via MiXCR and lists one record per CDR3 protein. Of roughly 190,000 distinct CDR3 sequences listed, around 93% are singletons. The sequencing input was CD8+ T cells from PBMCs. The receptors derive from a human donor with Susac syndrome. CDR3s include the opening cysteine and the closing phenylalanine or tryptophan. Fields, in order: D gene, V gene, J gene, clone size, CDR3 protein, CDR3 DNA. The D gene is left open where the match is weak. Clone size is given for some rows only: seen once, a few or many times, or a class if the clone is expanded.

>TRBD1|TRBV5-1|TRBJ2-2|NA
CASSPITGEMAGELFF
TGCGCCAGCAGCCCAATCACAGGGGAAATGGCCGGGGAGCTGTTTTTT
>NA|TRBV11-2|TRBJ1-3|few
CASSLGNTIYF
TGTGCCAGCAGCTTAGGAAACACCATATATTTT
>TRBD1|TRBV19|TRBJ1-1|NA
CAIRTGGTEAFF
TGTGCCATCCGGACAGGTGGGACTGAAGCTTTCTTT
>TRBD2|TRBV20-1|TRBJ2-5|once
CSGKMGRRGGLGETQYF
TGCAGTGGCAAAATGGGGCGGCGGGGGGGCCTAGGGGAGACCCAGTACTTC
>NA|TRBV9|TRBJ2-1|NA
CASSVGGRGEQFF
TGTGCCAGCAGCGTAGGGGGTCGGGGTGAGCAGTTCTTC
>NA|TRBV5-1|TRBJ2-7|few
CASSFTGSYEQYF
TGCGCCAGCAGCTTTACGGGATCCTACGAGCAGTACTTC
>NA|TRBV11-2|TRBJ1-2|NA
CASSTRDKANYGYTF
TGTGCCAGCAGCACGAGGGACAAAGCTAACTATGGCTACACCTTC
>NA|TRBV20-1|TRBJ1-3|NA
CSAAQASSGNTIYF
TGCAGTGCAGCACAGGCCAGCTCTGGAAACACCATATATTTT
>NA|TRBV27|TRBJ1-2|once
CASKGRLNYGYTF
TGTGCCAGCAAGGGACGGCTGAACTATGGCTACACCTTC
>TRBD2|TRBV29-1|TRBJ2-5|NA
CSVFRLAGEGHQETQYF
TGCAGCGTTTTCCGACTAGCGGGGGAGGGGCACCAAGAGACCCAGTACTTC
>NA|TRBV25-1|TRBJ2-7|NA
CASSDPGSSYEQYF
TGTGCCAGCAGTGACCCTGGGAGCTCCTACGAGCAGTACTTC
>TRBD2|TRBV9|TRBJ2-1|NA
CASNGGRAVNEQFF
TGTGCCAGCAATGGCGGGAGGGCCGTCAATGAGCAGTTCTTC